This TCR beta chain emerged from a study of cytomegalovirus exposure and HLA in healthy donors. TCRdb keeps only in-frame clones here, not all; method: immunoSEQ multiplex PCR. Of about 170,000 clones listed, roughly 91% are singletons. CDR1 is MGHRA, CDR2 YSYEKL, per germline. The CDR3 loop spans 16 amino acids. The V end lost 6 bases, the J end lost 3 bases, and 19 bases lay between the germline ends. This sequence originates from a woman younger than 35 in good health and CMV-seropositive. Input material: PBMCs. The V call is TRBV4-1, the J call TRBJ2-3; a weak D match, TRBD2 (6 bases). For the CDR3, the DNA is TGCGCCAGCAGTCCCTTTTGGGAGGCTACTACAGATACGCAGTATTTT. Its translation: CASSPFWEATTDTQYF.